This T cell receptor (beta chain) was captured in a study of blood T cell repertoires in COVID-19. Background on the study: From T cells, B-cell-depleted T cells, or PBMCs came the material, which was cDNA or gDNA.

Produced via immunoSEQ multiplex PCR; TCRdb's table is partial and in-frame only. The sample holds 25,000 to 30,000 clones, about 78% seen once. Germline V gives CDR1 SEHNR, CDR2 FQNEAQ (reference sequence). This CDR3 is 15 amino acids long. The V segment lost 6 bases and the J segment 3 bases; nucleotides outside the gene matches: 7. The V gene is TRBV7-9, the J gene TRBJ2-1; 8 bases fit TRBD2. The sample consisted of peripheral blood. This clonotype was sampled from a boy aged 2 to 10 with active or convalescent COVID-19. CDR3 DNA: TGTGCCAGCAGTTCCAACGGGAGGGTCTACAATGAGCAGTTCTTC. Translation: CASSSNGRVYNEQFF.